The present T cell receptor beta chain was sequenced within a study of cytomegalovirus exposure and HLA in healthy donors. Regarding this clone: Its antigen is undetermined.

Use of 60 Vbeta and 13 Jbeta primers characterized the PCR. Repertoires were generated with immunoSEQ multiplex PCR, while TCRdb's copy carries only in-frame clones and drops some. This sample's clone table lists 130,000 to 150,000 clones. Findings and caveats of the study: A missense DCLRE1C variant was associated with V- and J-gene trimming of TCR beta chains in a later analysis, and an independent cohort replicated the association.

This CDR3 contains 15 residues. V gave up 3 bases and J gave up 5 bases, with 14 bases separating them. Germline CDR1 reads MNHNY; CDR2 reads SVGAGI (reference sequence). The sequenced sample consisted of PBMCs. The chain employs TRBV6-6 and TRBJ1-5; D is perhaps TRBD1 (5 bases). This receptor was taken from a male donor in good health and CMV-seronegative. This CDR3 is CASSYRSDSDQPQHF. CDR3 nucleotides: TGTGCCAGCAGTTATCGATCCGACAGCGATCAGCCCCAGCATTTT.